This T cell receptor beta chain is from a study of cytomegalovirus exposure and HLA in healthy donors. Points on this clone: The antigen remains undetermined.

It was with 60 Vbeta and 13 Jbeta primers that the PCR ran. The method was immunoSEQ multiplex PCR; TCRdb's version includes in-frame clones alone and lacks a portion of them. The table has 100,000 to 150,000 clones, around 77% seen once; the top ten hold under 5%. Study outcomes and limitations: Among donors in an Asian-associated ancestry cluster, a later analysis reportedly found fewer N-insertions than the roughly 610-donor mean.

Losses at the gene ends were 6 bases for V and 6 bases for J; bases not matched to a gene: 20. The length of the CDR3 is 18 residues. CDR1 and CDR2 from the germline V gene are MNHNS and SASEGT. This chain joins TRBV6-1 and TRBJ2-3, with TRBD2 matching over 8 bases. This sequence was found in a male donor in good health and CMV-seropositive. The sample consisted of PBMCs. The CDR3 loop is CASRETELGLDSPDTQYF. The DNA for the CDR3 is TGTGCCAGCAGAGAAACTGAATTGGGACTAGACAGTCCGGATACGCAGTATTTT.